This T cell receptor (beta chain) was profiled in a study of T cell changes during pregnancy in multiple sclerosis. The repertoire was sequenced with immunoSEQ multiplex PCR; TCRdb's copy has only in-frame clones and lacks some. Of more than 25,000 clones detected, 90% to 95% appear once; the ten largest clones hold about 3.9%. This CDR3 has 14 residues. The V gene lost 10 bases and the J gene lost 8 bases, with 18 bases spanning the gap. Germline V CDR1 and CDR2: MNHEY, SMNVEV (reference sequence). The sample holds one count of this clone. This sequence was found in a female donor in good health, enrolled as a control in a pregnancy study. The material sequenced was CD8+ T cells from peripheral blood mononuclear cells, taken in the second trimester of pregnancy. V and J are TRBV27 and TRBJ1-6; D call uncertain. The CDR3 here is CATRRVRSDSPLHF. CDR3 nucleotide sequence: TGTGCCACCCGAAGAGTAAGATCTGATTCACCCCTCCACTTT.